One and the same sample provided the 14 T cell receptor beta chains below, sequenced in a study of neurological immune-mediated disorders. Each CDR3 protein gets one entry after TCRdb re-called the 5' RACE reads with MiXCR. The sample has 35,000 to 45,000 distinct CDR3 sequences; roughly 13% are singletons. The sample taken for sequencing was PBMCs. These receptors originate from a woman between 45 and 60 years old with HTLV-1-associated myelopathy (HAM/TSP).

This clonotype has a count of ten or more. V is TRBV3-1 and J is TRBJ1-5; D ambiguous. Looked up from germline, CDR1 is LGHDT and CDR2 is YNNKEL (reference sequence). The germline V and J ends were trimmed by 1 base and 6 bases, with 7 bases remaining between them. The CDR3 sequence is 13 residues long. CDR3: CASSQGRSQPQHF. The DNA for the CDR3 is TGTGCCAGCAGCCAAGGGCGAAGTCAGCCCCAGCATTTT.

This clonotype showed up many times. The rearrangement links TRBV6-1 to TRBJ1-5; D might be TRBD1 (5 bases). The CDR3 sequence is 15 residues long. Germline V gene lookup returns CDR1 MNHNS and CDR2 SASEGT. V was clipped by 6 bases and J by 3 bases, with 15 bases between them. The CDR3 coding sequence is TGTGCCAGCAGGGAACGGGGGGGATTCAATCAGCCCCAGCATTTT. Residues: CASRERGGFNQPQHF.

This clonotype was seen repeatedly, ten times or more. The genes are TRBV24-1 and TRBJ2-2; perhaps TRBD1 as D (5 bases). CDR3 length equals 15 residues. V was cut by 0 bases and J by 7 bases, with 11 bases left in between. CDR1 is KGHDR, CDR2 SFDVKD, per germline. CDR3 residues: CATSDLRGIGGELFF. DNA of the CDR3: TGTGCCACCAGTGATTTGAGGGGAATCGGCGGGGAGCTGTTTTTT.

The rearrangement uses TRBV20-1 and TRBJ2-1, with a weak D call TRBD2 (6 bases). This CDR3 is 17 amino acids long. Trimming pared 3 bases from V and 1 base from J, leaving 19 bases between. Germline CDR1 is DFQATT and CDR2 is SNEGSKA (reference sequence). Written as DNA, the CDR3 is TGCAGTGCTAGGGCCCTAGCGTGGTCCTGGTCCTACAATGAGCAGTTCTTC. Translating gives CSARALAWSWSYNEQFF.

This clonotype was recorded many times. The V and J genes are TRBV5-6 and TRBJ2-1, with TRBD2 matching over 9 bases. The V gene end was trimmed by 2 bases and the J gene end by 8 bases; junction bases not matched to a gene: 5. The CDR3 has 14 residues. Germline-derived CDR1 and CDR2 are SGHDT and YYEEEE. The CDR3: CASSFEAGGDEQFF. In DNA, the CDR3 is TGTGCCAGCAGCTTCGAAGCGGGGGGAGATGAGCAGTTCTTC.

This clonotype was recorded at least ten times. The V call is TRBV6-4, the J call TRBJ1-6, with unresolved D. The CDR3 length is 14 residues. V was cut by 3 bases and J by 5 bases, with 8 bases left in between. Germline V gene data show CDR1 as MRHNA and CDR2 as SNTAGT. CDR3 residues: CASSEQPDNSPLHF. CDR3 nucleotides: TGTGCCAGCAGTGAACAGCCAGATAATTCACCCCTCCACTTT.

There are many counts of this clonotype. The rearrangement links TRBV5-1 to TRBJ2-3; 10 bases match TRBD2. V gave up 3 bases and J gave up 5 bases; unmatched junction bases: 6. The CDR3 runs to 15 residues. The germline V gene encodes CDR1 SGHRS and CDR2 YFSETQ. The CDR3 coding sequence is TGCGCCAGCAGCTGGAGCGGGGGGGCCGAAGATACGCAGTATTTT. Protein product: CASSWSGGAEDTQYF.

This clonotype was picked up many times. The chain couples TRBV12-3 or TRBV12-4 to TRBJ2-7, with D possibly matching TRBD2 (7 bases). The CDR3 length is 16 residues. Between the trimmed V and J ends, which lost 6 bases and 2 bases, there was a span of 20 bases. Here the CDR3 reads CASSLWGASGAYEQYF. The CDR3 region has the DNA TGTGCCAGCAGCCTATGGGGGGCAAGCGGGGCCTACGAGCAGTACTTC.

There are many counts of this clonotype. The chain has TRBV6-5 and TRBJ2-3, with D possibly TRBD2 on 5 matching bases. Per germline, CDR1 MNHEY and CDR2 SVGAGI. V was trimmed by 5 bases and J by 1 base, leaving 10 bases between them. The CDR3 is made up of 14 amino acids. The CDR3 here is CASSQLGGTDTQYF. CDR3 nucleotides: TGTGCCAGCAGTCAACTAGGAGGCACAGATACGCAGTATTTT.

This clonotype appeared many times. The V call is TRBV10-3, the J call TRBJ2-1; either TRBD1 or TRBD2 may fit D (5 bases each). V lost 8 bases, J lost 2 bases, and 10 bases lay in between. The germline V gene encodes CDR1 ENHRY and CDR2 SYGVKD. The CDR3 contains 13 residues. The CDR3 is CAIRDLPYNEQFF. The CDR3 nucleotides are TGTGCCATCCGGGACCTCCCCTACAATGAGCAGTTCTTC.

In its sample, this clonotype was seen many times. The genes are TRBV15 and TRBJ1-2; perhaps TRBD1 as D (5 bases). The ends were cut back, 3 bases at V and 4 bases at J, with 15 bases in the middle. The CDR3 runs to 15 residues. CDR1 and CDR2 from the germline V gene are LNHNV and YYDKDF (reference sequence). In nucleotides, the CDR3 is TGTGCCACCAGCAGCAGACGGGCGGACATCTATGGCTACACCTTC. Its protein is CATSSRRADIYGYTF.

Ten or more counts support this clonotype. This sequence joins TRBV20-1 and TRBJ1-1, with 9 bases lining up with TRBD1. Germline V gene sequence: CDR1 DFQATT, CDR2 SNEGSKA (reference sequence). This CDR3 is 16 amino acids long. With 1 base clipped from V and 11 bases from J, the junction kept 17 bases outside the gene matches. The DNA for the CDR3 is TGCAGTGCTAGAGGAACGACGGACAGGGGACCTCGGGGTGCTTTCTTT. Amino acids: CSARGTTDRGPRGAFF.

This clonotype showed up many times. This chain uses TRBV11-2 with TRBJ2-3; 8 bases align to TRBD2. The germline CDR1 and CDR2 sequences are SGHAT and FQNNGV. This CDR3 spans 14 amino acids. V dropped 3 bases and J dropped 3; count of bases not matched to a gene: 2. CDR3 region: CASSLGLGTDTQYF. CDR3 DNA sequence: TGTGCCAGCAGCTTGGGACTAGGGACAGATACGCAGTATTTT. The full variable domain, with the rest looked up from reference TRBV11-2 and TRBJ2-3, is EAGVAQSPRYKIIEKRQSVAFWCNPISGHATLYWYQQILGQGPKLLIQFQNNGVVDDSQLPKDRFSAERLKGVDSTLKIQPAKLEDSAVYLCASSLGLGTDTQYFGPGTRLTVL.

For this clonotype: At one of its ends the junction is not consistent with the germline gene, which may arise from a read error. This sequence joins TRBV9 and TRBJ2-1, with 7 positions matching TRBD2. CDR3 size: 15 residues. Germline CDR1 and CDR2: SGDLS and YYNGEE. The CDR3 region has the DNA TGTGCCAGCAGCGTTTCGAGCGGGGCATACAATGCGCAGTTCTTC. Its protein product is CASSVSSGAYNAQFF.